A selection of T cell receptor beta chains follows, all from one sample in a study of blood T cells in healthy people across ages. Using its own MiXCR run on the 5' RACE reads, TCRdb lists one record per CDR3 protein. Among 1.5 million to 1.8 million distinct CDR3 sequences listed, approximately 42% were seen once. The sequencing input was blood. The receptors derive from a woman aged 18-35 years in good health. The CDR3 runs from the conserved cysteine through the conserved F or W. D genes are given only for firm matches. Expanded clones get a size class; other rows say once, few or many, or leave the size out.

clone_size	v_call	d_call	j_call	cdr3_aa
NA	TRBV29-1	NA	TRBJ1-2	CSALVIVGGYTF
NA	TRBV6-5	TRBD1	TRBJ1-2	CASSYGQGVYGYTF
NA	TRBV7-2	NA	TRBJ1-5	CASSLRGQGPQHF
few	TRBV7-2	NA	TRBJ2-3	CASSLVGLVNTQYF
NA	TRBV20-1	NA	TRBJ2-3	CSARKTGTDTQYF
NA	TRBV29-1	NA	TRBJ2-7	CSVLRNYEQYF
few	TRBV10-3	NA	TRBJ2-7	CAISESNSPHEQYF
NA	TRBV6-5	NA	TRBJ2-4	CASRSGPKNIQYF
many	TRBV9	NA	TRBJ1-2	CASSAQTGANTF
NA	TRBV29-1	TRBD1	TRBJ1-2	CSVEERGQGYGYTF
few	TRBV9	NA	TRBJ1-2	CASSATVGVNGYTF
NA	TRBV7-7	TRBD2	TRBJ2-2	CASSVSGANTGELFF
NA	TRBV20-1	TRBD2	TRBJ2-4	CSARDASGENIQYF
once	TRBV30	TRBD1	TRBJ2-7	CAWSVGTGSGYEQYF
many	TRBV5-1	NA	TRBJ2-3	CASSSDRTDTQYF
many	TRBV2	NA	TRBJ2-1	CASSEGLGGTNEQFF
NA	TRBV7-9	NA	TRBJ1-6	CASSSWPDDSPLHF
NA	TRBV7-9	NA	TRBJ2-2	CASSAGETGELFF
NA	TRBV27	TRBD1	TRBJ2-4	CASSKDRVAKNIQYF
NA	TRBV12-3/TRBV12-4	NA	TRBJ2-1	CASSLALGIGQFF
NA	TRBV12-3/TRBV12-4	TRBD1	TRBJ2-7	CASSGTDFYEQYF
few	TRBV4-1	TRBD2	TRBJ2-5	CASSQDGTRYGETQYF
few	TRBV29-1	TRBD2	TRBJ2-1	CSVEAGGSGRVNEQFF
NA	TRBV15	TRBD2	TRBJ2-1	CATSRCAGLAGNEQFF
NA	TRBV4-1	TRBD1	TRBJ1-1	CASSQDPTGTENTEAFF
few	TRBV27	NA	TRBJ2-7	CASSFGAGVSYEQYF
few	TRBV29-1	TRBD2	TRBJ2-1	CSVEPSGGITYNEQFF
NA	TRBV9	TRBD2	TRBJ2-3	CASSAGLAPTDTQYF
NA	TRBV12-3/TRBV12-4	NA	TRBJ1-5	CASSGRGHLINQPQHF
NA	TRBV20-1	NA	TRBJ2-3	CSAPRNTQYF
NA	TRBV27	NA	TRBJ2-5	CVSAQHGSLQETQYF
NA	TRBV4-3	NA	TRBJ1-2	CASSQDRGQTYGYTF
NA	TRBV24-1	TRBD1	TRBJ2-1	CATSDSRDRGIHNEQFF
NA	TRBV20-1	TRBD2	TRBJ2-2	CSASHGTSGPGELFF
NA	TRBV21-1	NA	TRBJ1-5	CASPQGSKTDSPQPQHF
many	TRBV5-1	NA	TRBJ1-1	CASSLEPNTEAFF
few	TRBV20-1	NA	TRBJ2-1	CSASEPQTRVWQFF
few	TRBV29-1	TRBD2	TRBJ2-1	CSVEAGGSYNEQFF
few	TRBV5-1	NA	TRBJ2-3	CASSFRDTDTQYF
few	TRBV9	NA	TRBJ2-7	CASSLQGGRDEQYF
NA	TRBV7-8	NA	TRBJ1-4	CASSSTQGRDEKLFF
NA	TRBV12-3/TRBV12-4	NA	TRBJ1-2	CASSSPHLNRGNYGYTF
NA	TRBV5-1	TRBD2	TRBJ2-5	CASSSGTSGSDEQYF
NA	TRBV27	NA	TRBJ1-5	CASSSEYYRPQHF
NA	TRBV5-5	NA	TRBJ1-2	CSSSQGQYNYGYTF
few	TRBV6-2/TRBV6-3	NA	TRBJ1-5	CASRRPKGGMQPQHF
NA	TRBV12-5	NA	TRBJ1-1	CASGLVRSGAEAFF
NA	TRBV4-3	NA	NA	CASSQDITEYEQYF
NA	TRBV14	NA	TRBJ2-3	CASSQGRGGPRTDTQYF
few	TRBV29-1	NA	TRBJ2-1	CSVESFCEQFF
once	TRBV20-1	TRBD2	TRBJ2-2	CSASGRRNTGELFF
NA	TRBV6-2/TRBV6-3	TRBD2	TRBJ2-7	CASRWTSGSEQYF
NA	TRBV7-9	NA	TRBJ2-7	CASSFFNVQPEQYF
NA	TRBV12-3/TRBV12-4	NA	TRBJ1-3	CASSFPGSGNTIYF